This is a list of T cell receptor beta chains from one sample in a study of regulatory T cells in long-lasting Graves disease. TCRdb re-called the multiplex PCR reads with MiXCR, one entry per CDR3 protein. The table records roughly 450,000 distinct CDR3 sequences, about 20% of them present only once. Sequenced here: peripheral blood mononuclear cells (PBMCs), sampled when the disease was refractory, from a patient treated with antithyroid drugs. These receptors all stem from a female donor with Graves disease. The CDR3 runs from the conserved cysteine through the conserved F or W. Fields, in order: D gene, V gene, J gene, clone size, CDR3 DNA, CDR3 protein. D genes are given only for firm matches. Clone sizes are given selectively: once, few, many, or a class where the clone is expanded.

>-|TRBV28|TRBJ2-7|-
TGTGCCAGCAGTTTGTTACATTCCTACGAGCAGTACTTC
CASSLLHSYEQYF
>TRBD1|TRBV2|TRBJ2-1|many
TGTGCCAGTAACGCTCCACAGGGGGCAAGGAATGAGCAGTTCTTC
CASNAPQGARNEQFF
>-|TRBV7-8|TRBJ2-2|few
TGTGCCAGCAGCCTGTTGGATAACACCGGGGAGCTGTTTTTT
CASSLLDNTGELFF
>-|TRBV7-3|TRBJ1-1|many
TGTGCCAGCAGCTTAAACAGGGATGTCGCTGAAGCTTTCTTT
CASSLNRDVAEAFF
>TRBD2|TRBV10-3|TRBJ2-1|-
TGTGCCATCAGTGGAGCTAGCGGGAGAGATGAGCAGTTCTTC
CAISGASGRDEQFF
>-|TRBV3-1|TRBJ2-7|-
TGTGCCAGCAGCCAAGATTACACGGAGCAGTACTTC
CASSQDYTEQYF
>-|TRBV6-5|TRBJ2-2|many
TGTGCCAGCAGTTCCCCACTCAGGCGGGACACCGGGGAGCTGTTTTTT
CASSSPLRRDTGELFF
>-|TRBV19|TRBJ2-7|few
TGTGCCAGTAGTATAGAGGCAGGGCCCTACGAGCAGTACTTC
CASSIEAGPYEQYF
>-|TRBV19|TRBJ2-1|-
TGTGCCAGTAGTATAGGGAGTGGGTTCAGCTCCTACAATGAGCAGTTCTTC
CASSIGSGFSSYNEQFF
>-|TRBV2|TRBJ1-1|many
TGTGCCAGCAGGTTGGACGCTTTAGGCACTGAAGCTTTCTTT
CASRLDALGTEAFF
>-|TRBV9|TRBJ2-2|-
TGTGCCAGCAGCGAGGACGCCGGGGAGCTGTTTTTT
CASSEDAGELFF
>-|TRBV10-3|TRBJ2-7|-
TGTGCCATCAAAAAATGGGACGGCTACGAGCAGTACTTC
CAIKKWDGYEQYF
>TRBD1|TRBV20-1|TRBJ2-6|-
TGCAGTGCTACTTCAGGGGGCTCTGGGGCCAACGTCCTGACTTTC
CSATSGGSGANVLTF
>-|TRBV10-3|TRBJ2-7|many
TGTGCCATCAGCGGGGGAAGGTTTCCCTACGAGCAGTACTTC
CAISGGRFPYEQYF
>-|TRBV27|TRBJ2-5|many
TGTGCCAGCAGTTTATCGGTGGCGCAGGGTCCCCAAGAGACCCAGTACTTC
CASSLSVAQGPQETQYF
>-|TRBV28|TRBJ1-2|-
TGTGCCAGCAGCGTGAACCTCGGACAGCCGAGCTATGGCTACACCTTC
CASSVNLGQPSYGYTF
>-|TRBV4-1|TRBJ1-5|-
TGCGCCAGCAGCGGTAGACAGATAAATCAGCCCCAGCATTTT
CASSGRQINQPQHF
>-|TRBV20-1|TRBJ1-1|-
TGCAGTGCTAGAGGAGCCGGTCAGGGATTCGAGTGGAGCACTGAAGCTTTCTTT
CSARGAGQGFEWSTEAFF
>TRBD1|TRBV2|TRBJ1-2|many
TGTGCCAGCAGTAGAGACGACAGGGTCGCCAACTATGGCTACACCTTC
CASSRDDRVANYGYTF
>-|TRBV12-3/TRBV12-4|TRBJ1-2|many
TGTGCCAGCACATCTGGATATGGCTACACCTTC
CASTSGYGYTF
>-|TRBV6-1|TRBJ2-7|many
TGTGCCAGCAGTGAAGCCCGGCGTACCTACGAGCAGTACTTC
CASSEARRTYEQYF
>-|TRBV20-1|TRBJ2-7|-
TGCAGTGCAGAGGGGGGTTCGGACGAGCAGTACTTC
CSAEGGSDEQYF
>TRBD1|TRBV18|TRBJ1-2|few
TGTGCCAGCTCACCTGGGGACAGCGGCTATGGCTACACCTTC
CASSPGDSGYGYTF
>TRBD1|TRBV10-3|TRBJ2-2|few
TGTGCCATCAGTGAATCCGGGACAGGGGACACCGGGGAGCTGTTTTTT
CAISESGTGDTGELFF
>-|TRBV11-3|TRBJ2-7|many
TGTGCCAGCAGCCTTAGATATGACAGTCTCGAGCAGTACTTC
CASSLRYDSLEQYF
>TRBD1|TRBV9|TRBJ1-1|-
TGTGCCAGCAGCGTATTTACAGGGGGCACTGAAGCTTTCTTT
CASSVFTGGTEAFF
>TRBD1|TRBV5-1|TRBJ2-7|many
TGCGCCAGCAGCTTGGAATCACAGGGGGCAAACGAGCAGTACTTC
CASSLESQGANEQYF
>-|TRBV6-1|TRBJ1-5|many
TGTGCCACCGAGAGCTATAGCAATCAGCCCCAGCATTTT
CATESYSNQPQHF
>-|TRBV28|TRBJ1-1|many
TGTGCCAGTAAAGCAGGGTTCTTGGGGGGGAACACTGAAGCTTTCTTT
CASKAGFLGGNTEAFF
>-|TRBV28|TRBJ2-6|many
TGTGCCAGCAAGAGAGGGGAAGTCTCTGGGGCCAACGTCCTGACTTTC
CASKRGEVSGANVLTF
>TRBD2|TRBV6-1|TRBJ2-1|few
TGTGCCAGCAGTGCCTCAACTAGCGGGGGGACCTCCCGCAATGAGCAGTTCTTC
CASSASTSGGTSRNEQFF
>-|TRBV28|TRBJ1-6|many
TGTGCCAGCAGTCGGTACAGGGTTGGGAATTCACCCCTCCACTTT
CASSRYRVGNSPLHF
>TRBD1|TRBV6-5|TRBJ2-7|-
TGTGCCAGCAGTTCCACGGACAGGCGGACCACCTACGAGCAGTACTTC
CASSSTDRRTTYEQYF
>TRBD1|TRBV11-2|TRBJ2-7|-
TGTGCCAGCAGCCCCCGGGACAGGGGGCTTTACGAGCAGTACTTC
CASSPRDRGLYEQYF
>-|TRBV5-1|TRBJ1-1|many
TGTGCCAGCAGCTTGGGGGACACTGAAGCTTTCTTT
CASSLGDTEAFF
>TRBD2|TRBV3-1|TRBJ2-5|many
TGTGCCAGCAGCCAATCTGTCGGGGGGGAAGAGACCCAGTACTTC
CASSQSVGGEETQYF
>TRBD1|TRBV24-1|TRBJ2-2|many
TGTGCCACCAGTGATCCAGGGGGACCTCACACCGGGGAGCTGTTTTTT
CATSDPGGPHTGELFF